This T cell receptor (beta chain) was documented in a study of blood T cell repertoires in COVID-19. As for the study in general: The United States, Italy and Spain provided the acute and convalescent COVID-19 samples. From T cells, B-cell-depleted T cells, or PBMCs came the material, which was cDNA or gDNA.

Original data processing: Amplification of reference gene primers provided the estimated nucleated cell counts. The assay was immunoSEQ multiplex PCR, and TCRdb's table has in-frame clones only and misses some. V, J and clone size derive from that table, while D and trimming were established from the DNA sequence. The sample comprises tens of thousands of clones, around 83% of which are singletons, and 5% to 6% rests with the top ten. CDR3 length: 15 residues. From germline, CDR1 is SQVTM and CDR2 ANQGSEA. J gave up 4 bases and V 4 bases, and 11 bases lay outside the gene matches. The genes are TRBV29-1 and TRBJ2-5; 8 bases are a match to TRBD2. The clonotype was recovered from a man between 50 and 59 years old with active COVID-19. Sequencing used peripheral blood. This chain's CDR3 is CSVGREGGRSETQYF. CDR3 sequence (DNA): TGCAGCGTTGGCCGGGAGGGGGGGAGGTCAGAGACCCAGTACTTC.